The sample holds many counts of the clone carrying this T cell receptor (beta chain). Its target is unknown. This sample was taken from a study of T cell repertoires in cytomegalovirus infection. Study context: Indications came from public TCR beta signatures; they pointed to CMV infection and to a matching HLA type. Points from the study as a whole: HLA-C-restricted CMV clonotypes gave the most frequent clonotype in two of eight donors.

One entry per CDR3 protein, called by TCRdb with MiXCR from the reads. The data show just under 300,000 distinct CDR3 sequences, around 9.6% seen once. Germline-derived CDR1 and CDR2 are SGHTA and FQGNSA. V gave up 5 bases and J gave up 5 bases, with 6 bases separating them. This CDR3 is built from 11 residues. Sequences were obtained from PBMCs. The sequence was obtained from a human donor in good health (CMV status not recorded). Some clones in this sample may be carry-over from other donors' samples. The V call is TRBV7-2, the J call TRBJ2-5; D remains ambiguous. The CDR3 spells CASSDPETQYF. The CDR3, as DNA: TGTGCCAGCAGCGACCCGGAGACCCAGTACTTC.